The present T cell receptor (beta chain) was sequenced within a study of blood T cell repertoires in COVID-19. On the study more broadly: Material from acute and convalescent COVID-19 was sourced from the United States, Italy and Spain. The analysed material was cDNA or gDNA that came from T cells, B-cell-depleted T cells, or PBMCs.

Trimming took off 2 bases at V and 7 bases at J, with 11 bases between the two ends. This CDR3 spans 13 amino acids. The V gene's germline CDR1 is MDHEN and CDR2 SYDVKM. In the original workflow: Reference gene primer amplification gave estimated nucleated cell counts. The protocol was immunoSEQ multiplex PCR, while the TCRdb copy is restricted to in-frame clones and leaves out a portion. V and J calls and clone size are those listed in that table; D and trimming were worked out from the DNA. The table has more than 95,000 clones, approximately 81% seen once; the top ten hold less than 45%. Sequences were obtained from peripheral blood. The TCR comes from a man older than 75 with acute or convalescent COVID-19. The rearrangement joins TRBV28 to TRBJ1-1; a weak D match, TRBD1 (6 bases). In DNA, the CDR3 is TGTGCCAGCAGTTTAACAGGGTATTTTGAAGCTTTCTTT. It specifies CASSLTGYFEAFF.